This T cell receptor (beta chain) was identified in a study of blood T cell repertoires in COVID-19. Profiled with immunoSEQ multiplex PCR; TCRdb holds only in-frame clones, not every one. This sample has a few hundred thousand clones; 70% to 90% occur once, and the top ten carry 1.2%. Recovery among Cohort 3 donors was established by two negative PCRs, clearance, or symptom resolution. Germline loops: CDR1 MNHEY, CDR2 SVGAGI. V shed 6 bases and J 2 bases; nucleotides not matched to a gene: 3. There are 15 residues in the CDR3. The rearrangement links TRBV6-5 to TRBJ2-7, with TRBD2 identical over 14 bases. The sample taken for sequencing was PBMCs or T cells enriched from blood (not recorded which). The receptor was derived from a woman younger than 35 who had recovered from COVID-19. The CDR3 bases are TGTGCCAGCAGGCGACTAGCGGGGGGGCCCTACGAGCAGTACTTC. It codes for CASRRLAGGPYEQYF.